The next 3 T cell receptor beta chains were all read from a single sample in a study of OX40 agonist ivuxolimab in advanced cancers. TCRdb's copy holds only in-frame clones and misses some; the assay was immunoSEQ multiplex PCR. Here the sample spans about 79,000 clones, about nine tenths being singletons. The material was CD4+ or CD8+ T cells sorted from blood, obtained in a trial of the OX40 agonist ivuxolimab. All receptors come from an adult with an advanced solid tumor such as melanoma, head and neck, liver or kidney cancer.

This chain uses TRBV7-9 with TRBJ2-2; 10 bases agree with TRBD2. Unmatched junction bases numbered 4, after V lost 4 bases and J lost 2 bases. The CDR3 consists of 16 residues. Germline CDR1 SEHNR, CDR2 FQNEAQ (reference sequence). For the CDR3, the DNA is TGTGCCAGCAGCTCTAGGACTAGCGGCAACACCGGGGAGCTGTTTTTT. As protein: CASSSRTSGNTGELFF.

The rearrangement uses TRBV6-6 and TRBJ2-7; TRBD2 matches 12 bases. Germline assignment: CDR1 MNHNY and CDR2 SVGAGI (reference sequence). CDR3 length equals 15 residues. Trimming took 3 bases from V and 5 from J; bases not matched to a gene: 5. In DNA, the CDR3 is TGTGCCAGCAGTTATTCGGGACTAGCGGGCGACGAGCAGTACTTC. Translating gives CASSYSGLAGDEQYF.

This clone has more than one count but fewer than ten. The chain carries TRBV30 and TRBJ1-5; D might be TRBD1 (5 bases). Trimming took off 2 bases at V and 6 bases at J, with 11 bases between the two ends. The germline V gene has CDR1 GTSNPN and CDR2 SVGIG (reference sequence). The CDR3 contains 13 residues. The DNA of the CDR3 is TGTGCCTGGAGTAGGGCAGGGAGTCAGCCCCAGCATTTT. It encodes CAWSRAGSQPQHF.